This T cell receptor (beta chain) was found in a study of CD4+ T cells in melanoma. Study conclusions and caveats: Diverse differentiation states were reported for melanoma neoantigen-specific CD4+ T cells.

Details on this clone: Antigen specificity is unknown.

Profiling relied on immunoSEQ multiplex PCR, and the TCRdb table lists in-frame clones only, not all of them. Among some 10,000 clones, approximately 71% were seen once, and the ten largest hold 16%. The CDR3 loop spans 15 amino acids. The germline CDR1 and CDR2 sequences are SNHLY and FYNNEI. Trimming removed 1 base from V and 6 bases from J, with 15 bases in between. The chain is built from TRBV2 and TRBJ1-1; D gene ambiguous. The origin of this receptor is a human donor with melanoma. Sequencing used cells from a culture (not recorded whether cultured in vitro). The CDR3: CASSEVEGWVPEAFF. The DNA for the CDR3 is TGTGCCAGCAGTGAAGTTGAGGGTTGGGTCCCTGAAGCTTTCTTT.